This entry lists 31 T cell receptor beta chains sequenced from one sample in a study of shared clonotypes between healthy human individuals. CD45RO-negative, CCR7-selected cells formed the naive CD8 fraction, which excluded terminally differentiated effector memory CD45RA+ cells. Sequencing used immunoSEQ multiplex PCR; TCRdb keeps in-frame clones, though not all of them. In the table there are approximately 810,000 clones, about 91% of which are singletons. The sample was naive CD8+ T cells sorted from blood. The receptor set was obtained from a man aged 25 to 40 in good health.

The V and J genes are TRBV4-3 and TRBJ2-5, with a tentative D call TRBD1 (6 bases). V was cut by 2 bases and J by 5 bases, with 15 bases left in between. This CDR3 is built from 15 residues. Germline V gene data show CDR1 as LGHNA and CDR2 as YSLEER. In nucleotides, the CDR3 is TGCGCCAGCAGCCAATCCTGGGGGCTAGACGAGACCCAGTACTTC. Translation: CASSQSWGLDETQYF.

The chain carries TRBV27 and TRBJ2-3; D gene uncertain. The CDR3 spans 14 residues. V lost 8 bases to trimming and J lost 4 bases, with 16 bases between them. Germline values: CDR1 MNHEY, CDR2 SMNVEV (reference sequence). The CDR3 protein is CASGSGLQSDTQYF. The CDR3 nucleotides read TGTGCCAGCGGGTCCGGGCTACAGTCAGATACGCAGTATTTT.

The V call is TRBV7-6, the J call TRBJ2-7; D gene ambiguous. V was clipped by 1 base and J by 3 bases, with 13 bases between them. This CDR3 spans 15 amino acids. CDR1 SGHVS and CDR2 FNYEAQ come from the germline V gene. The CDR3 is CASSLGRTSIYEQYF. CDR3 coding DNA: TGTGCCAGCAGCTTAGGCCGAACCTCTATCTACGAGCAGTACTTC. Using reference TRBV7-6 and TRBJ2-7 for the parts outside the CDR3, the full variable domain is GAGVSQSPRYKVTKRGQDVALRCDPISGHVSLYWYRQALGQGPEFLTYFNYEAQQDKSGLPNDRFSAERPEGSISTLTIQRTEQRDSAMYRCASSLGRTSIYEQYFGPGTRLTVT.

Note on this clone: Other DNA sequences of this sample code for an identical CDR3. This chain connects TRBV5-1 to TRBJ2-7; the match to TRBD2 covers 7 bases. Trimming removed 0 bases from V and 3 bases from J; junction bases left unmatched: 0. The CDR3 totals 13 residues. The germline CDR1 and CDR2 sequences are SGHRS and YFSETQ. The CDR3: CASSLASGYEQYF. DNA of the CDR3: TGCGCCAGCAGCTTGGCTAGCGGCTACGAGCAGTACTTC.

The chain has TRBV28 and TRBJ1-1; D is unclear. V lost 6 bases, J lost 3 bases, and 11 bases lay in between. The germline V gene encodes CDR1 MDHEN and CDR2 SYDVKM. The CDR3 is 13 residues long. DNA of the CDR3: TGTGCCAGCAGGGGAGTCCAGGACACTGAAGCTTTCTTT. Protein product: CASRGVQDTEAFF.

The gene calls are TRBV6-1 and TRBJ1-1; no clear D gene. Germline V gene lookup returns CDR1 MNHNS and CDR2 SASEGT. Trimming removed 7 bases from V and 2 bases from J, with 11 bases in between. The CDR3 covers 13 residues. The CDR3 DNA reads as TGTGCCAGCACTGGGTCCGGAAACACTGAAGCTTTCTTT. Its protein is CASTGSGNTEAFF.

The table lists this clone with a few counts. The chain is built from TRBV4-1 and TRBJ2-7, with 7 bases fitting TRBD1. The germline V gene has CDR1 MGHRA and CDR2 YSYEKL. CDR3 length equals 15 residues. V gave up 3 bases and J gave up 2 bases; unmatched junction bases: 7. CDR3 residues: CASSQRTGEAYEQYF. CDR3 DNA: TGCGCCAGCAGCCAGCGGACAGGAGAAGCCTACGAGCAGTACTTC.

The rearrangement uses TRBV21-1 and TRBJ2-1. TRBV21-1 is recorded as a pseudogene. The length of the CDR3 is 12 residues. CDR3 DNA: TGTGCCAGCAGCCCGCTGACGAATGAGCAGTTCTTC. Translating gives CASSPLTNEQFF.

The V call is TRBV9, the J call TRBJ2-1, with D possibly matching TRBD2 (5 bases). V was trimmed by 3 bases and J by 6 bases, leaving 13 bases between them. Germline assignment: CDR1 SGDLS and CDR2 YYNGEE. The CDR3 extends over 14 amino acids. The CDR3 DNA follows: TGTGCCAGCAGCGGTGCGGACTCCCCCAATGAGCAGTTCTTC. Its protein is CASSGADSPNEQFF. The full variable domain, rest sourced from reference TRBV9 and TRBJ2-1, is DSGVTQTPKHLITATGQRVTLRCSPRSGDLSVYWYQQSLDQGLQFLIQYYNGEERAKGNILERFSAQQFPDLHSELNLSSLELGDSALYFCASSGADSPNEQFFGPGTRLTVL.

The chain is built from TRBV28 and TRBJ2-1; D assignment may be TRBD1 or TRBD2 (5 bases each). V lost 5 bases to trimming and J lost 3 bases, with 14 bases between them. Looked up from germline, CDR1 is MDHEN and CDR2 is SYDVKM. The CDR3 has 15 residues. Here the CDR3 reads CASSQRDPNYNEQFF. The CDR3 DNA reads TGTGCCAGCAGTCAAAGGGACCCTAACTACAATGAGCAGTTCTTC. The full variable domain, its missing parts supplied by reference TRBV28 and TRBJ2-1, is DVKVTQSSRYLVKRTGEKVFLECVQDMDHENMFWYRQDPGLGLRLIYFSYDVKMKEKGDIPEGYSVSREKKERFSLILESASTNQTSMYLCASSQRDPNYNEQFFGPGTRLTVL.

This sequence joins TRBV29-1 and TRBJ2-3; 7 bases align to TRBD2. There are 18 residues in the CDR3. J gave up 4 bases and V 7 bases, and 23 bases lay outside the gene matches. Germline V CDR1 and CDR2: SQVTM, ANQGSEA. The CDR3 bases are TGCAGCGGCCCCGGGACCTCCGAGATCGGACTAGTTTCAGATACGCAGTATTTT. It yields the protein CSGPGTSEIGLVSDTQYF.

As regards this clone: The same CDR3 can be traced to other DNA sequences in this sample. The J gene is TRBJ2-7, the V gene TRBV27, with D unresolved. In germline, CDR1 is MNHEY, CDR2 SMNVEV (reference sequence). V was shortened by 6 bases and J by 3 bases, with 12 bases between the two germline ends. The CDR3 covers 13 residues. In nucleotides, the CDR3 is TGTGCCAGCAGACCACCAGGCCGCTACGAGCAGTACTTC. It translates to CASRPPGRYEQYF.

The chain couples TRBV15 to TRBJ2-7, with a tentative D call TRBD2 (6 bases). V was cut by 3 bases and J by 2 bases, with 8 bases left in between. CDR3 length: 13 amino acids. Germline V CDR1 and CDR2: LNHNV, YYDKDF (reference sequence). CDR3 sequence (DNA): TGTGCCACCAGCAGTGGGAGGCCCTACGAGCAGTACTTC. Residues: CATSSGRPYEQYF.

The chain links TRBV9 to TRBJ1-3; possible D gene TRBD1, 5 bases. Germline V gene sequence: CDR1 SGDLS, CDR2 YYNGEE. The length of the CDR3 is 16 residues. Between the trimmed V and J ends, which lost 3 bases and 0 bases, there was a span of 13 bases. CDR3 amino acids: CASSGSDSYSGNTIYF. Here the CDR3 DNA reads TGTGCCAGCAGCGGATCAGACAGTTACTCTGGAAACACCATATATTTT.

The chain recombines TRBV2 with TRBJ2-3; 7 nucleotides line up with TRBD2. Trimming removed 3 bases from V and 14 bases from J; junction bases left unmatched: 17. This CDR3 has 15 amino acids. In germline, CDR1 is SNHLY, CDR2 FYNNEI. The CDR3 region is CASSDFIVVAGVPYF. CDR3 in DNA: TGTGCCAGCAGTGATTTCATAGTGGTGGCGGGAGTGCCGTATTTT.

The chain is built from TRBV6-6 and TRBJ1-5, with D possibly TRBD1 on 6 matching bases. V was cut by 6 bases and J by 11 bases, with 20 bases left in between. CDR1 is MNHNY and CDR2 is SVGAGI in the germline V gene (reference sequence). The CDR3 sequence is 14 residues long. CDR3: CASSGEAGVMAQHF. The CDR3 region has the DNA TGTGCCAGCAGCGGGGAGGCAGGGGTTATGGCCCAGCATTTT.

V usage is TRBV6-5 and J usage is TRBJ1-5; a possible D gene is TRBD1 (6 bases). The CDR3 extends over 14 amino acids. The germline gives CDR1 MNHEY, CDR2 SVGAGI. Trimming removed 5 bases at V and 5 bases at J, with 13 bases between. The CDR3 loop is CASSTQGNHQPQHF. The CDR3 DNA is TGTGCCAGCAGTACACAGGGCAATCATCAGCCCCAGCATTTT.

The chain has TRBV5-1 and TRBJ2-7; 8 nucleotides align to TRBD1. The trim removed 2 bases at V and 0 bases at J, leaving 7 bases unmatched. Germline CDR1 reads SGHRS; CDR2 reads YFSETQ. This CDR3 comprises 16 residues. The chain's CDR3 is CASSFSRTGISYEQYF. In DNA, the CDR3 is TGCGCCAGCAGCTTTTCCCGGACAGGGATCTCCTACGAGCAGTACTTC.

In the case of this clone: The sample carries other DNA sequences with the same CDR3. V gene TRBV7-9 combines with J gene TRBJ1-1; no definite D call. V gave up 5 bases and J gave up 6 bases, with 7 bases separating them. Germline assignment: CDR1 SEHNR and CDR2 FQNEAQ (reference sequence). CDR3 length: 11 amino acids. CDR3 DNA: TGTGCCAGCAGCATAGGACCTGAAGCTTTCTTT. As protein: CASSIGPEAFF.

V and J are TRBV7-9 and TRBJ1-4, with D uncertain. The CDR3 length is 11 residues. CDR1 SEHNR and CDR2 FQNEAQ come from the germline V gene (reference sequence). Trimming shortened V by 8 bases and J by 8 bases, and 9 bases separated the two germline ends. The CDR3 DNA follows: TGTGCCAGCGGAACAGAAGAAAAACTGTTTTTT. Its protein is CASGTEEKLFF.

The rearrangement uses TRBV7-9 and TRBJ2-1, with D perhaps given as TRBD1 or TRBD2 (5 bases each). Germline assignment: CDR1 SEHNR and CDR2 FQNEAQ (reference sequence). The CDR3 extends over 16 amino acids. V was trimmed by 2 bases and J by 4 bases, leaving 15 bases between them. The CDR3 reads CASSLTGEQGYNEQFF. In DNA form, the CDR3 reads TGTGCCAGCAGCTTAACCGGGGAGCAGGGTTACAATGAGCAGTTCTTC. Full variable domain (outside the CDR3, taken from reference TRBV7-9 and TRBJ2-1): DTGVSQNPRHKITKRGQNVTFRCDPISEHNRLYWYRQTLGQGPEFLTYFQNEAQLEKSRLLSDRFSAERPKGSFSTLEIQRTEQGDSAMYLCASSLTGEQGYNEQFFGPGTRLTVL.

This chain connects TRBV2 to TRBJ2-7; no reliable D call. V was shortened by 5 bases and J by 1 base, with 15 bases between the two germline ends. This CDR3 is 15 amino acids long. CDR1 SNHLY and CDR2 FYNNEI come from the germline V gene. In DNA, the CDR3 is TGTGCCAGCAGTAGGTACGGGTATTGGTCCTACGAGCAGTACTTC. It encodes CASSRYGYWSYEQYF.

This clone was counted once. Different DNA sequences within this sample yield the same CDR3. This rearrangement joins TRBV5-1 to TRBJ2-1; 9 positions match TRBD1. V lost 4 bases to trimming and J lost 3 bases; unmatched junction nucleotides: 5. Looked up from germline, CDR1 is SGHRS and CDR2 is YFSETQ. The CDR3 spans 15 residues. CDR3 in amino acids: CASSLGTGSYNEQFF. CDR3 in DNA: TGCGCCAGCAGCCTGGGGACAGGGAGCTACAATGAGCAGTTCTTC.

CDR3 sequence (DNA): TGCAGCGTTGAAACCCGACAAAGCTCCTACGAGCAGTACTTC. This translates into CSVETRQSSYEQYF. This sequence joins TRBV29-1 and TRBJ2-7; D is uncertain. CDR1 is SQVTM, CDR2 ANQGSEA, per germline. V lost 2 bases and J lost 0, with 11 bases in between. The CDR3 totals 14 residues.

The chain combines TRBV7-6 with TRBJ2-7; 7 bases are a match to TRBD1. From germline, CDR1 is SGHVS and CDR2 FNYEAQ. The J segment lost 0 bases and the V segment lost 0 bases, leaving 5 bases of the junction unmatched. The CDR3 covers 16 residues. CDR3 amino acids: CASSLASRDSSYEQYF. CDR3 bases: TGTGCCAGCAGCTTAGCGTCACGGGACAGCTCCTACGAGCAGTACTTC. Combining the CDR3 with reference TRBV7-6 and TRBJ2-7 gives the whole variable domain GAGVSQSPRYKVTKRGQDVALRCDPISGHVSLYWYRQALGQGPEFLTYFNYEAQQDKSGLPNDRFSAERPEGSISTLTIQRTEQRDSAMYRCASSLASRDSSYEQYFGPGTRLTVT.

The chain has TRBV7-6 and TRBJ2-1; D call uncertain. Germline CDR1 SGHVS, CDR2 FNYEAQ. The CDR3 totals 14 residues. V lost 1 base and J 3 bases, leaving 7 bases between the germline ends. The CDR3 here is CASSLGSGYNEQFF. For the CDR3, the DNA is TGTGCCAGCAGCTTAGGATCAGGCTACAATGAGCAGTTCTTC.

The chain joins TRBV5-7 to TRBJ2-2, with 8 bases lining up with TRBD2. TRBV5-7 is known as an ORF, though its function is uncertain. This CDR3 contains 18 residues. V dropped 5 bases and J dropped 2; count of bases not matched to a gene: 14. This CDR3 reads CASSSRSLGLANTGELFF. As DNA, the CDR3 is TGTGCCAGCAGTTCCCGATCCCTTGGACTAGCTAACACCGGGGAGCTGTTTTTT.

V gene TRBV7-3 combines with J gene TRBJ2-1; 9 bases align to TRBD1. Germline lookup yields CDR1 SGHTA and CDR2 FQGTGA. The CDR3 has 17 amino acids. V shed 1 base and J 5 bases; nucleotides not matched to a gene: 9. The CDR3 DNA sequence: TGTGCCAGCAGCTTAAGTGTCAGGGACAGGGTTAACAATGAGCAGTTCTTC. Its protein is CASSLSVRDRVNNEQFF.

The chain uses TRBV5-4 and TRBJ1-5, with D maybe TRBD1 (6 bases). The CDR3 contains 15 residues. Germline assignment: CDR1 SGHNT and CDR2 YYREEE (reference sequence). V dropped 0 bases and J dropped 5 bases, with 12 bases sitting between them. In DNA, the CDR3 is TGTGCCAGCAGCTTGGGAACAGGGACGGATCAGCCCCAGCATTTT. Translating it yields CASSLGTGTDQPQHF.

J is TRBJ2-3 and V is TRBV15, with TRBD2 matching 8 bases. With 1 base clipped from V and 3 bases from J, the junction kept 9 bases outside the gene matches. CDR1 is LNHNV and CDR2 is YYDKDF in the germline V gene (reference sequence). CDR3 length equals 17 residues. CDR3 coding DNA: TGTGCCACCAGCAGAGTACTGGCGGGAGGAGGAACAGATACGCAGTATTTT. As protein: CATSRVLAGGGTDTQYF.

The V gene is TRBV10-2, the J gene TRBJ2-5, with 8 bases matching TRBD1. The germline V gene has CDR1 WSHSY and CDR2 SAAADI. This CDR3 is built from 16 residues. V was clipped by 5 bases and J by 1 base; unmatched bases: 9. The CDR3 DNA sequence: TGCGCCAGCAGTCCCAGACTAGGACAGGGCCAAGAGACCCAGTACTTC. Protein: CASSPRLGQGQETQYF.